These 5 T cell receptor beta chains originate from one sample sequenced in a study of vaccination effects on CD4 cells after COVID-19 (dated by TCRdb to 2021 to 2024). These receptors are not linked to any known antigen. Receptors were amplified or captured by the immunoSEQ multiplex PCR assay. The source is immuneACCESS, and TCRdb retained only in-frame sequences with V and J called. Part of the clones is not carried over; for the studies checked, unresolved V genes explain less than half of this, and the remainder is unexplained. In this sample the table shows roughly 63,000 clones, about 71% of which occur a single time. The biggest ten clones account for 3.5% to 4.5% of the sample. In the ViraFEST assay, PBMC were stimulated with viral peptide pools, and antigen-specific CD4+ T cell clonotypes were then identified by expansion using TCR sequencing. After about 9 days of culture, CD4+ T cells were isolated with the EasySep CD4+ T cell isolation kit. The absence of prior SARS-CoV-2 infection in healthy vaccine recipients was confirmed by negative nucleocapsid antibodies before and after vaccination.

The input for sequencing was CD4+ T cells from PBMCs cultured with HCoV-OC43 spike peptides, taken before COVID-19 vaccination. What the cell subset or site label conveys for this sample: HCoV-OC43 spike overlapping peptide pool stimulation. The source of these receptors is a human donor who received a COVID-19 vaccine.

This clone occurred a few times. The rearrangement joins TRBV15 to TRBJ2-2; D is possibly TRBD1 (6 bases). Germline CDR1 is LNHNV and CDR2 is YYDKDF (reference sequence). V was shortened by 9 bases and J by 0 bases, with 11 bases between the two germline ends. The length of the CDR3 is 14 residues. Written as DNA, the CDR3 is TGTGCCACTAGCGACAGGCCGAACACCGGGGAGCTGTTTTTT. Translation: CATSDRPNTGELFF.

The rearrangement uses TRBV10-3 and TRBJ1-2; D is perhaps TRBD1 (5 bases). CDR1 ENHRY and CDR2 SYGVKD come from the germline V gene. V lost 11 bases and J 0 bases, leaving 16 bases between the germline ends. CDR3 size: 14 residues. The CDR3 region is CAARGSGTNYGYTF. Written as DNA, the CDR3 is TGTGCCGCCCGGGGGTCAGGGACTAACTATGGCTACACCTTC.

J is TRBJ1-2 and V is TRBV30, with a tentative D call TRBD1 (6 bases). V was trimmed by 3 bases and J by 4 bases, leaving 12 bases between them. Germline V gene data show CDR1 as GTSNPN and CDR2 as SVGIG (reference sequence). The CDR3 spans 13 residues. The CDR3 sequence: CAWRGQDFYGYTF. In nucleotides, the CDR3 is TGTGCCTGGAGGGGACAAGACTTCTATGGCTACACCTTC.

The chain joins TRBV5-1 to TRBJ2-3; TRBD1 aligns across 9 bases. The CDR3 extends over 17 amino acids. V dropped 0 bases and J dropped 1; count of bases not matched to a gene: 6. Per germline, CDR1 SGHRS and CDR2 YFSETQ. The CDR3 nucleotides are TGCGCCAGCAGCTTGGCCGGGGGACAGGGCCGCACAGATACGCAGTATTTT. Translation: CASSLAGGQGRTDTQYF.

CDR3 amino acids: CASSRQLAGRSDTQYF. For the CDR3, the DNA is TGCGCCAGCAGCCGCCAACTAGCGGGGAGATCAGATACGCAGTATTTT. J is TRBJ2-3 and V is TRBV5-1, with 10 nucleotides matching TRBD2. Germline V gene lookup returns CDR1 SGHRS and CDR2 YFSETQ. CDR3 length equals 16 residues. V lost 4 bases and J lost 4; bases outside the gene matches: 9.